This T cell receptor (beta chain) was recorded in a study of blood T cell repertoires in COVID-19. This CDR3 has 11 amino acids. Trimming shortened V by 4 bases and J by 5 bases, and 8 bases separated the two germline ends. CDR1 is SQVTM, CDR2 ANQGSEA, per germline. TCRdb's table, derived via immunoSEQ multiplex PCR, lists solely in-frame clones and lacks some. The sample comprises fewer than 250,000 clones, 84% of which are singletons, and 3.2% rests with the top ten. The rearrangement links TRBV29-1 to TRBJ1-1; no clear D. Sequenced material: PBMCs or T cells enriched from blood (not recorded which). The TCR originated in a woman between 25 and 40 years old who had recovered from COVID-19. CDR3 in DNA: TGCAGCGTTGTACGGGAGACTGAAGCTTTCTTT. Translating it yields CSVVRETEAFF.